Reported below is one T cell receptor beta chain. Trimming took off 2 bases at V and 4 bases at J, with 15 bases between the two ends. Germline CDR1 is PRHDT and CDR2 is FYEKMQ (reference sequence). This CDR3 contains 15 residues. The entry originates in a study of radiotherapy plus CTLA-4 blockade in lung cancer. Only in-frame clones appear in the TCRdb table, and some are missing; sequencing was by immunoSEQ multiplex PCR. Of about 45,000 clones listed, around 63% are singletons. The rearrangement links TRBV13 to TRBJ2-7; unclear D gene. This specimen consisted of peripheral blood, obtained from a patient treated with radiotherapy plus ipilimumab. The TCR comes from a human donor with non-small cell lung cancer who had a partial response to radiotherapy plus ipilimumab. The CDR3 loop reads CASSLSSGLVYEQYF. CDR3 bases: TGTGCCAGCAGCTTATCGTCCGGGTTAGTGTACGAGCAGTACTTC.